This passage covers 20 T cell receptor beta chains from one sample sequenced in a study of sequential checkpoint blockade in melanoma. Treatment in this sample: randomized to nivolumab then ipilimumab (arm A) or the reverse (arm B). Using immunoSEQ multiplex PCR, the repertoire was profiled, and TCRdb retains in-frame clones only, with some absent. The repertoire holds around 18,000 clones, with around 70% as singletons. Here the sequenced sample was CD8+ T cells sorted from blood (inferred from file names), taken from a patient given nivolumab and ipilimumab in sequence. These receptors all stem from a human donor with melanoma.

The genes are TRBV7-2 and TRBJ2-1; 8 positions agree with TRBD1. V lost 5 bases to trimming and J lost 4 bases; unmatched junction nucleotides: 4. Germline V gene lookup returns CDR1 SGHTA and CDR2 FQGNSA. The CDR3 length is 14 residues. The DNA of the CDR3 is TGTGCCAGCAGCCGTACAGGGGGTTACAATGAGCAGTTCTTC. Its translation: CASSRTGGYNEQFF.

This clone has a handful of counts. The rearrangement links TRBV10-3 to TRBJ1-3; maybe TRBD1 (6 bases). The CDR3 is 15 amino acids. V was pared by 10 bases and J by 2 bases, with 18 bases between. The germline gives CDR1 ENHRY, CDR2 SYGVKD. Here the CDR3 DNA reads TGTGCCACCCGGATAACAGGGAATCCTGGAAACACCATATATTTT. It is translated as CATRITGNPGNTIYF.

Comments on this clone: With only one base between it and a far larger clone, this is likely a read error. J is TRBJ1-1 and V is TRBV4-3, with D unclear. CDR3 length: 13 amino acids. The germline V gene encodes CDR1 LGHNA and CDR2 YSLEER. The V end was cut by 4 bases, the J end by 2 bases, with 8 bases between. The CDR3 bases are TGCGCCAGCAGCCCCCACAGTAACACTGAAGCTTTCTTT. As protein: CASSPHSNTEAFF.

CDR3 protein: CASSLTGFQFF. CDR3 nucleotide sequence: TGTGCCAGCAGTCTAACCGGGTTTCAGTTCTTC. The chain uses TRBV28 and TRBJ2-1; D unclear. From germline, CDR1 is MDHEN and CDR2 SYDVKM. This CDR3 region has 11 residues. Trimming left V 5 bases short and J 13 bases short, with 12 bases between. Based on the CDR3 plus reference TRBV28 and TRBJ2-1, the full variable domain is DVKVTQSSRYLVKRTGEKVFLECVQDMDHENMFWYRQDPGLGLRLIYFSYDVKMKEKGDIPEGYSVSREKKERFSLILESASTNQTSMYLCASSLTGFQFFGPGTRLTVL.

V and J are TRBV27 and TRBJ2-1, with D unclear. The CDR3 covers 13 residues. Per germline, CDR1 MNHEY and CDR2 SMNVEV (reference sequence). V shed 2 bases and J shed 3 bases, with 5 bases lying between them. In DNA, the CDR3 is TGTGCCAGCAGTTTAAATAACTACAATGAGCAGTTCTTC. Amino acids: CASSLNNYNEQFF.

V is TRBV4-1 and J is TRBJ2-2, with TRBD2 matching over 10 bases. V shed 0 bases, J shed 7 bases, and the junction held 14 bases outside the gene matches. The CDR3 is 19 residues long. The germline CDR1 and CDR2 sequences are MGHRA and YSYEKL. CDR3 coding DNA: TGCGCCAGCAGCCAAGATGGGTTTCGAGCGGGAGGGCCGGGCGGGGAGCTGTTTTTT. It codes for CASSQDGFRAGGPGGELFF.

A remark on this clone: The junction shows a germline mismatch at one end, possibly a read error. This chain joins TRBV7-7 and TRBJ2-3; TRBD1 agrees at 7 bases. CDR3 size: 15 residues. Germline V CDR1 and CDR2: SSHAT, FNYEAQ (reference sequence). In DNA form, the CDR3 reads TGTGCTAGCAGTCGAAAGACAGGGCCCACAGATACGCAGTATTTT. It yields the protein CASSRKTGPTDTQYF.

J is TRBJ2-7 and V is TRBV5-6; possibly TRBD1 for D (5 bases). Looked up from germline, CDR1 is SGHDT and CDR2 is YYEEEE. This CDR3 contains 13 residues. V was shortened by 0 bases and J by 4 bases, with 8 bases between the two germline ends. CDR3 in DNA: TGTGCCAGCAGCTTGGCAGGGTGGTACGAGCAGTACTTC. Protein product: CASSLAGWYEQYF.

About this clone: Other DNA sequences from this sample encode an identical CDR3 as well. The genes are TRBV20-1 and TRBJ1-2; D might be TRBD1 (6 bases). The CDR3 length is 10 residues. Germline values: CDR1 DFQATT, CDR2 SNEGSKA (reference sequence). Trimming removed 6 bases at V and 8 bases at J, with 10 bases between. The CDR3 bases are TGCAGTGCGACAGGAGTCGGCTACACCTTC. Translated, it gives CSATGVGYTF.

The chain is built from TRBV6-5 and TRBJ1-1, with D unresolved. Looked up from germline, CDR1 is MNHEY and CDR2 is SVGAGI. V was cut by 0 bases and J by 4 bases, with 6 bases left in between. This CDR3 has 13 amino acids. CDR3 loop: CASSYSSATEAFF. DNA for the CDR3: TGTGCCAGCAGTTACTCCAGCGCCACTGAAGCTTTCTTT.

This clone has a handful of counts. This chain connects TRBV21-1 to TRBJ2-3; no check of the table's D call, TRBD1, against the DNA was made. TRBV21-1 is deemed a pseudogene. This CDR3 has 13 residues. Here the CDR3 reads CASSKASTDTQYF. For the CDR3, the DNA is TGTGCCAGCAGCAAGGCCAGCACAGATACGCAGTATTTT.

This chain joins TRBV7-6 and TRBJ2-3, with 7 positions matching TRBD1. This CDR3 is built from 14 residues. V shed 2 bases, J shed 1 base, and the junction held 0 bases outside the gene matches. Germline-derived CDR1 and CDR2 are SGHVS and FNYEAQ. CDR3 sequence reads: CASSLTGGTDTQYF. The CDR3 nucleotides are TGTGCCAGCAGCTTAACAGGGGGCACAGATACGCAGTATTTT.

This chain connects TRBV15 to TRBJ2-7, with 7 bases identical to TRBD1. J gave up 2 bases and V 2 bases, and 3 bases lay outside the gene matches. The germline CDR1 and CDR2 sequences are LNHNV and YYDKDF (reference sequence). This CDR3 has 14 amino acids. The CDR3 nucleotides are TGTGCCACCAGCAGAACCGGGACAGCCTACGAGCAGTACTTC. It encodes CATSRTGTAYEQYF. The whole variable domain, filled in from reference TRBV15 and TRBJ2-7, reads DAMVIQNPRYQVTQFGKPVTLSCSQTLNHNVMYWYQQKSSQAPKLLFHYYDKDFNNEADTPDNFQSRRPNTSFCFLDIRSPGLGDTAMYLCATSRTGTAYEQYFGPGTRLTVT.

The rearrangement links TRBV7-9 to TRBJ2-5; tentative D call: TRBD1 (5 bases). With the DNA end fitting TRBJ2-7 better, the J assignment may be wrong. This CDR3 contains 14 residues. The germline V gene has CDR1 SEHNR and CDR2 FQNEAQ (reference sequence). CDR3 sequence (DNA): TGTGCCAGCAGCTTAGCGGACACCTCCTACGAGCAGTACTTC. It specifies CASSLADTSYEQYF.

In this sample, this clone turned up a few times. The chain has TRBV19 and TRBJ2-7; TRBD1 aligns across 8 bases. The V segment lost 6 bases and the J segment 2 bases; nucleotides outside the gene matches: 6. Germline CDR1 and CDR2: LNHDA and SQIVND (reference sequence). The CDR3 is made up of 14 amino acids. As DNA, the CDR3 is TGTGCCAGTAGCCCAGGGGGCTTCCCCTACGAGCAGTACTTC. Amino acids: CASSPGGFPYEQYF.

J is TRBJ2-5 and V is TRBV29-1, with 12 bases matching TRBD1. Per the germline V gene, CDR1 is SQVTM and CDR2 is ANQGSEA. CDR3 length equals 14 residues. The junction had 3 bases not matched to a gene; V was cut back by 3 bases and J by 4 bases. CDR3 amino acids: CSVEGQGAVETQYF. In DNA, the CDR3 is TGCAGCGTTGAGGGACAGGGGGCCGTAGAGACCCAGTACTTC.

The rearrangement uses TRBV27 and TRBJ1-2; 8 nucleotides line up with TRBD1. The germline gives CDR1 MNHEY, CDR2 SMNVEV (reference sequence). With V trimmed by 7 bases and J by 1 base, 5 bases remained unmatched. This CDR3 has 14 amino acids. The CDR3 region is CASNPQGGNYGYTF. DNA for the CDR3: TGTGCCAGCAACCCACAGGGGGGTAACTATGGCTACACCTTC.

The rearrangement links TRBV2 to TRBJ2-7; 11 bases agree with TRBD1. The CDR3 has 14 amino acids. Germline-derived CDR1 and CDR2 are SNHLY and FYNNEI. Losses at the gene ends were 7 bases for V and 6 bases for J; bases not matched to a gene: 8. The CDR3 nucleotides are TGTGCCAGCAACGGCCAGGACAGGGGGCTCGAGCAGTACTTC. It translates to CASNGQDRGLEQYF.

The chain joins TRBV10-3 to TRBJ1-4, with unresolved D. Trimming cost V 2 bases and J 0 bases, with 13 bases left between them. This CDR3 contains 17 residues. Germline CDR1 and CDR2: ENHRY and SYGVKD. The CDR3 coding sequence is TGTGCCATCAGTGAGGAGGGCTCGCCCGCAACTAATGAAAAACTGTTTTTT. Its protein product is CAISEEGSPATNEKLFF.

V gene TRBV4-3 combines with J gene TRBJ2-2, with 13 positions matching TRBD2. The CDR3 has 18 amino acids. V lost 2 bases, J lost 5 bases, and 8 bases stayed unmatched. Looked up from germline, CDR1 is LGHNA and CDR2 is YSLEER. CDR3 DNA: TGCGCCAGCAGCCAATCCGGGACTAGCGGGATTAGGACCGGGGAGCTGTTTTTT. Amino acids: CASSQSGTSGIRTGELFF.